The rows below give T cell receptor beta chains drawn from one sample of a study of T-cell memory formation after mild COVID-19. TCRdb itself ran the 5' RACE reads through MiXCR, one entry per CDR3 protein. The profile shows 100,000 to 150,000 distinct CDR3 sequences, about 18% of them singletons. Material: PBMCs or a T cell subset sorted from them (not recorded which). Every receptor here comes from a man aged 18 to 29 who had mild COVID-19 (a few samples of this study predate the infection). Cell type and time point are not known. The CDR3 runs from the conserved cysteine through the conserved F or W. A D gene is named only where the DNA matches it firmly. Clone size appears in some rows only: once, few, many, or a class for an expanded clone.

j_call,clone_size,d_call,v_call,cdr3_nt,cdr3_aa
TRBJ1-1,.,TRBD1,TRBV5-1,TGCGCCAGCAGCCAACAGGGGATTGGGGACACTGAAGCTTTCTTT,CASSQQGIGDTEAFF
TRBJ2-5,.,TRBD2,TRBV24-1,TGTGCCACCACCGGGACTAGCGGGGGGACGCAGCGAGAGACCCAGTACTTC,CATTGTSGGTQRETQYF
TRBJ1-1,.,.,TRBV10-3,TGTGCCATCAGGGAACAGGGACCTGAAGCTTTCTTT,CAIREQGPEAFF
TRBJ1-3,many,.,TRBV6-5,TGTGCCAGCAGTTACCGTCCGGAGCCTGGAAACACCATATATTTT,CASSYRPEPGNTIYF
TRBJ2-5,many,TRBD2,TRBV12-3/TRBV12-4,TGTGCCAGCAGTTTAGCTAGCGGGAAAAAGACCCAGTACTTC,CASSLASGKKTQYF
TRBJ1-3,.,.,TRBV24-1,TGTGCCACCACCGCCCCCACTGGAAACACCATATATTTT,CATTAPTGNTIYF
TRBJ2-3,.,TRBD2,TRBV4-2,TGTGCCAGCAGCCCACTAGCGGGGGGCACAGATACGCAGTATTTT,CASSPLAGGTDTQYF
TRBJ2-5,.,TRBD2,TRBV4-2,TGTGCCAGCAGCCAATCCCTGGCTAGCGGAGAAGAGACCCAGTACTTC,CASSQSLASGEETQYF
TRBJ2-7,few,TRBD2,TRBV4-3,TGCGCCAGCAGCCAAGGCAGCGGGAACTACGAGCAGTACTTC,CASSQGSGNYEQYF
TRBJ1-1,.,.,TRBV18,TGTGCCAGCTCACCAGTAGGCACTGAAGCTTTCTTT,CASSPVGTEAFF
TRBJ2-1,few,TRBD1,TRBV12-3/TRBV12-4,TGTGCCAGCCGATCGGGGGGGACAGGGGAGTTTCGGGAGTTCTTC,CASRSGGTGEFREFF
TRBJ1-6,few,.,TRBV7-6,TGTGCCAGCAGCCCTCGGGCGGGTGGCTCACCCCTCCACTTT,CASSPRAGGSPLHF
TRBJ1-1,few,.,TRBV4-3,TGCGCCAGCAGCCAAGATACAGAAGGTACGGGTGAAGCTTTCTTT,CASSQDTEGTGEAFF
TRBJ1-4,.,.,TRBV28,TGTGCCAGCAGTTTAGGGGCAGCCGAGGGGCATGAAAAACTGTTTTTT,CASSLGAAEGHEKLFF
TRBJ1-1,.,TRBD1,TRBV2,TGTGCCAGCAGTGTAGACAGGGGGCGTGGGACTGAAGCTTTCTTT,CASSVDRGRGTEAFF
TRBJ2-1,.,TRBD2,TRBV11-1,TGTGCCAGCAGCTTCCGGGACTATAGCGGTGAGCAGTTCTTC,CASSFRDYSGEQFF
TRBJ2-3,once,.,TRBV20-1,TGCAGTGCTGCAGGGCCAGATACGCAGTATTTT,CSAAGPDTQYF
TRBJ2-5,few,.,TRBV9,TGTGCCAGCAGCGTATCCAGCCAAGAGACCCAGTACTTC,CASSVSSQETQYF
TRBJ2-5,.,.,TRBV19,TGTGCCAGAGACAGGCGACAAGAGACCCAGTACTTC,CARDRRQETQYF
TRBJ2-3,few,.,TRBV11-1,TGTGCCAGCAGCCCAAGGCAAGATACGCAGTATTTT,CASSPRQDTQYF
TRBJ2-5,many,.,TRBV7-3,TGTGCCAGCAGCTTAGGACCGATCCAAGAGACCCAGTACTTC,CASSLGPIQETQYF
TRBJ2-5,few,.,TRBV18,TGTGCCAGCTCGTGGGGTACGGAAGAGACCCAGTACTTC,CASSWGTEETQYF
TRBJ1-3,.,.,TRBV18,TGTGCCAGCTCACCCGACAGTCCTTTCTCTGGAAACACCATATATTTT,CASSPDSPFSGNTIYF
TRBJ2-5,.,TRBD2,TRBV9,TGTGCCAGCAGCTCGCGAGCGGGGTTCCAAGAGACCCAGTACTTC,CASSSRAGFQETQYF
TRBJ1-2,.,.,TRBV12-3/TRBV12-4,TGTGCCAGCAGTTTAGACGGGCGGATCTCTAACTATGGCTACACCTTC,CASSLDGRISNYGYTF
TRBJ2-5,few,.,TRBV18,TGTGCCAGCTCACCGGGGAGCCGAGAGACCCAGTACTTC,CASSPGSRETQYF
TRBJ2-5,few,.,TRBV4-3,TGCGCCAGCAGCCAAGGTTGGCAAGAGACCCAGTACTTC,CASSQGWQETQYF
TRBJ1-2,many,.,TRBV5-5,TGTGCCAGCAGCTTGGAGGCAGTCCCTGGCTATGGCTACACCTTC,CASSLEAVPGYGYTF
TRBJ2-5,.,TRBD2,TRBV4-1,TGCGCCAGCAGCCAAGATAAAGATAGCGGGGGGGCCTGGGAGACCCAGTACTTC,CASSQDKDSGGAWETQYF
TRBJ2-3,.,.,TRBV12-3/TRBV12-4,TGTGCCAGCAGCCCCCCGGTTGAAGGTTCCTATACGCAGTATTTT,CASSPPVEGSYTQYF
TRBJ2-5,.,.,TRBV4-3,TGCGCCAGCAGCCAAGATTTGGGAGATACCCAGTACTTC,CASSQDLGDTQYF
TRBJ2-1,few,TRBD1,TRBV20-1,TGCAGTGCTGATCCGGGACAGGGGGTGTTGAATGAGCAGTTCTTC,CSADPGQGVLNEQFF
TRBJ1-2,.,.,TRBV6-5,TGTGCCAGCAACGCCGGCGGTGGCTACACCTTC,CASNAGGGYTF
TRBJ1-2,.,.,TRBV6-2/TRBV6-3,TGTGCCAGCAGTTACTCGAGAGGCCAGATCTATGGCTACACCTTC,CASSYSRGQIYGYTF
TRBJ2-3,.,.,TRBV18,TGTGCCAGCTCACCACCGGGGGAACACACAGATACGCAGTATTTT,CASSPPGEHTDTQYF
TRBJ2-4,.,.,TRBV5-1,TGCGCCAGCAGCCCCCTAGCAGCAGGTAGCATTCAGTACTTC,CASSPLAAGSIQYF
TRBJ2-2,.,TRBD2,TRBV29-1,TGCAGCGGAGCGGGACCCTCCGGGGAGCTGTTTTTT,CSGAGPSGELFF
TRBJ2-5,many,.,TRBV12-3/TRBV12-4,TGTGCCAGCAGTTTTCCAGGCCAAGAGACCCAGTACTTC,CASSFPGQETQYF
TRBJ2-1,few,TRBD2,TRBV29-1,TGCAGCGTTGAAGATCCGCGGGGGGGCCGGGATGAGCAGTTCTTC,CSVEDPRGGRDEQFF
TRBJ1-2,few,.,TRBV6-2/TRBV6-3,TGTGCCAGCAGTTACGAGGGAGCTAACTATGGCTACACCTTC,CASSYEGANYGYTF
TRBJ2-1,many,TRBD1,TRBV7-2,TGTGCCAGCAGCTTAACCGGACAGGGGGCGTACAATGAGCAGTTCTTC,CASSLTGQGAYNEQFF
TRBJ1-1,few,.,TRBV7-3,TGTGCCAGCAGCTTAAGCAGGGGTGAAGCTTTCTTT,CASSLSRGEAFF
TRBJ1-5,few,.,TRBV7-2,TGTGCCAGCAGCTTCCTTGGCGGCAATCAGCCCCAGCATTTT,CASSFLGGNQPQHF